These 11 T cell receptor beta chains were sequenced from one sample in a study of T cells expressing NK-cell markers. TCRdb re-called the 5' RACE reads and gives one entry per CDR3 protein, without DNA. The table for this sample gives approximately 440,000 distinct CDR3 sequences. Sequencing was performed on blood T cells: a sorted CD56 or NKG2C T cell subset, CD4+ or CD8+ T cells, or bulk PBMC T cells (not recorded which). Every receptor here comes from a woman aged 45-65 years in good health.

This chain connects TRBV10-2 to TRBJ2-3. From germline, CDR1 is WSHSY and CDR2 SAAADI. The CDR3 contains 14 residues. The CDR3 spells CASKTQTSTDTQYF.

The rearrangement joins TRBV12-3 or TRBV12-4 to TRBJ2-5; lacking DNA, the TRBD1 call made by TCRdb goes unchecked. The CDR3 spans 16 residues. CDR3: CASSEGAGRVQETQYF.

This chain connects TRBV9 to TRBJ2-2; with no DNA, the TCRdb D assignment of TRBD2 cannot be verified. CDR1 and CDR2 from the germline V gene are SGDLS and YYNGEE. The CDR3 totals 15 residues. Here the CDR3 reads CASSVERVGAGELFF.

The chain links TRBV6-6 to TRBJ2-1; TCRdb calls TRBD1, which cannot be checked without DNA. The CDR3 is made up of 14 amino acids. Germline CDR1 is MNHNY and CDR2 is SVGAGI (reference sequence). The CDR3 sequence is CASSYSMQGLNLFF.

The gene calls are TRBV24-1 and TRBJ2-1; TCRdb indicates TRBD1, and absent DNA this call remains unverified. The germline gives CDR1 KGHDR, CDR2 SFDVKD. The CDR3 contains 17 residues. CDR3 in amino acids: CATSDHRVGPRSYEQFF.

The chain uses TRBV11-2 and TRBJ2-1. The germline V gene has CDR1 SGHAT and CDR2 FQNNGV. The CDR3 has 13 amino acids. CDR3 sequence: CASSARTYNEQFF.

The chain recombines TRBV27 with TRBJ1-2; no DNA is available, so the TRBD1 call from TCRdb remains unchecked. The CDR3 sequence is 17 residues long. CDR1 is MNHEY, CDR2 SMNVEV, per germline (reference sequence). The CDR3 sequence: CASRADTGATPNYGYTF.

The chain uses TRBV3-1 and TRBJ2-5. The CDR3 spans 16 residues. In germline, CDR1 is LGHDT, CDR2 YNNKEL (reference sequence). CDR3 amino acids: CASSRFAVRLQETQYF.

J is TRBJ2-2 and V is TRBV20-1; the D call of TRBD2 rests on TCRdb alone, since no DNA is present to check it. The germline V gene has CDR1 DFQATT and CDR2 SNEGSKA (reference sequence). The CDR3 runs to 16 residues. The CDR3 spells CSASVAGAKNTGELFF.

The chain couples TRBV9 to TRBJ1-1; with no DNA, the TCRdb D assignment of TRBD1 cannot be verified. The CDR3 covers 14 residues. Per the germline V gene, CDR1 is SGDLS and CDR2 is YYNGEE. CDR3 protein: CASSHSGGNTEAFF.

This chain links TRBV6-5 with TRBJ1-6; TCRdb proposes TRBD1, but this gene call is untestable without DNA. The CDR3 loop spans 15 amino acids. CDR1 is MNHEY and CDR2 is SVGAGI in the germline V gene. The CDR3 loop reads CASSELTGSNSPLHF.